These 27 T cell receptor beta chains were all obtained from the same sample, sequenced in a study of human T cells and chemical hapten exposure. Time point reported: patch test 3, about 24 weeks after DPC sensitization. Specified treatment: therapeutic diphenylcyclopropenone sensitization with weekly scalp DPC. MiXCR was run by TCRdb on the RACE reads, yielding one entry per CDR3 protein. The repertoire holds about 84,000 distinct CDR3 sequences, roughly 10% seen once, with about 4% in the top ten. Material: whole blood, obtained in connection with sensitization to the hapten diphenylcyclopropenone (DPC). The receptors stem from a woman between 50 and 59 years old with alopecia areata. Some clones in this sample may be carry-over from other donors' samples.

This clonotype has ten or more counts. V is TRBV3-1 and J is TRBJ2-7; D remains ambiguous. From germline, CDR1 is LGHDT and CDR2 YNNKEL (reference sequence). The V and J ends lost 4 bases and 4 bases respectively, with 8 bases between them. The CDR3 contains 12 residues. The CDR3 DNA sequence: TGTGCCAGCAGCCCCGGTGGATACGAGCAGTACTTC. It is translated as CASSPGGYEQYF.

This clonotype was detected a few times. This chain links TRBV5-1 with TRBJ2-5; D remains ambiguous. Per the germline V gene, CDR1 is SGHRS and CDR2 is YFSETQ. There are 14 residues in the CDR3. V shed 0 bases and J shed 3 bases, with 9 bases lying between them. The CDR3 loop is CASSLVAAKETQYF. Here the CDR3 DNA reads TGCGCCAGCAGCTTGGTGGCAGCAAAAGAGACCCAGTACTTC.

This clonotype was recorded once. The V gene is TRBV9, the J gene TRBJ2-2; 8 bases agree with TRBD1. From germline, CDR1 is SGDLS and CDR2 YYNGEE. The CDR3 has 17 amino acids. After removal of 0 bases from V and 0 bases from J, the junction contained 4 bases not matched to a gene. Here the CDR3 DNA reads TGTGCCAGCAGCGTAGGGGACAGGAGCACGAACACCGGGGAGCTGTTTTTT. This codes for CASSVGDRSTNTGELFF.

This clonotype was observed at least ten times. CDR3 residues: CASSQEGETQYF. The CDR3, as DNA: TGTGCCAGCAGCCAAGAAGGAGAGACCCAGTACTTC. The chain links TRBV4-2 to TRBJ2-5; D uncertain. The V gene lost 0 bases and the J gene lost 4 bases, with 3 bases spanning the gap. This CDR3 spans 12 amino acids. Germline-derived CDR1 and CDR2 are LGHNA and YNFKEQ.

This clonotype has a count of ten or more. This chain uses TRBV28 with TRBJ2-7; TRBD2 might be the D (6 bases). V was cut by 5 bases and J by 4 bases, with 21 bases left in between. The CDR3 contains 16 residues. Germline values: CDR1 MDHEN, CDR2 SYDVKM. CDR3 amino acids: CASSPHSLAPTYEQYF. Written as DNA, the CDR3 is TGTGCCAGCAGTCCCCACTCCCTAGCGCCGACTTACGAGCAGTACTTC.

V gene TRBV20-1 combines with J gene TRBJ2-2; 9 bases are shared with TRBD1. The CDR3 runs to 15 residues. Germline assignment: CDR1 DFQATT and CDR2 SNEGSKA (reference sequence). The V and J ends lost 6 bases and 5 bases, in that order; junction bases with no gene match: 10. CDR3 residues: CSASGQGGWTGELFF. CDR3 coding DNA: TGCAGTGCATCGGGACAGGGAGGATGGACCGGGGAGCTGTTTTTT.

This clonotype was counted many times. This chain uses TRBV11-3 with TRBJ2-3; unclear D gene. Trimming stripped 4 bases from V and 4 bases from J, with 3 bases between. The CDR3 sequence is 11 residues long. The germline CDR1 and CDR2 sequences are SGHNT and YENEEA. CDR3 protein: CASSSPDTQYF. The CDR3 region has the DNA TGTGCCAGCAGCTCTCCAGATACGCAGTATTTT.

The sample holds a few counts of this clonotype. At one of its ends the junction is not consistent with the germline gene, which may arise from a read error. This CDR3 is CANSAGQRAYEQYF. Here the CDR3 DNA reads TGCGCCAACAGCGCGGGACAGAGAGCCTACGAGCAGTACTTC. This chain connects TRBV5-1 to TRBJ2-7, with a weak D call TRBD1 (7 bases). The CDR3 is 14 amino acids. Germline V gene sequence: CDR1 SGHRS, CDR2 YFSETQ. Supplemented by reference TRBV5-1 and TRBJ2-7, the full variable domain reads KAGVTQTPRYLIKTRGQQVTLSCSPISGHRSVSWYQQTPGQGLQFLFEYFSETQRNKGNFPGRFSGRQFSNSRSEMNVSTLELGDSALYLCANSAGQRAYEQYFGPGTRLTVT.

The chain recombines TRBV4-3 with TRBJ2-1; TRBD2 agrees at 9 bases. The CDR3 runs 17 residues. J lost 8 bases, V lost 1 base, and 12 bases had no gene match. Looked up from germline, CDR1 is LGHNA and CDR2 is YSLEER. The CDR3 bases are TGCGCCAGCAGCCAAGCTAATGTGGTAGCGGGAGTTGATGAGCAGTTCTTC. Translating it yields CASSQANVVAGVDEQFF.

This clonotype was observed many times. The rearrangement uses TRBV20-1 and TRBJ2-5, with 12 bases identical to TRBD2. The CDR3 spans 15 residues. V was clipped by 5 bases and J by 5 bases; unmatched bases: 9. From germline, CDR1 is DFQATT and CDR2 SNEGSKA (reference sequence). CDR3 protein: CSALETSGRVETQYF. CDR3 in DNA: TGCAGTGCTTTGGAGACTAGCGGGAGAGTGGAGACCCAGTACTTC.

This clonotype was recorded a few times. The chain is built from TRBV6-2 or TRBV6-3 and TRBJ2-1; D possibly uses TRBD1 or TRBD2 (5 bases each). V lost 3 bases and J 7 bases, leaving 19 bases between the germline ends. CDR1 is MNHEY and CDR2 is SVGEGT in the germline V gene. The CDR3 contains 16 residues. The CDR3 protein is CASSYSGTAVGNEQFF. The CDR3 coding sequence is TGTGCCAGCAGTTATTCCGGGACGGCTGTGGGGAATGAGCAGTTCTTC.

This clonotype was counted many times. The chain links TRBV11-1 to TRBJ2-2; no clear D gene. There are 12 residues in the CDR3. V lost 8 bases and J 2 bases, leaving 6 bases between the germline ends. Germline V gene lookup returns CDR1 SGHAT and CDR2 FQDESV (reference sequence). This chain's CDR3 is CASAVNTGELFF. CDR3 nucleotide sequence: TGTGCCAGCGCCGTTAACACCGGGGAGCTGTTTTTT.

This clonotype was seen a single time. The CDR3 DNA reads as TGTGCCAGCAGCCAAGTAGGGGCTTCCCACGAGCAGTACTTC. Its protein is CASSQVGASHEQYF. The chain joins TRBV3-1 to TRBJ2-7; maybe TRBD1 (5 bases). The CDR3 length is 14 residues. The germline V gene encodes CDR1 LGHDT and CDR2 YNNKEL (reference sequence). The V and J ends lost 1 base and 5 bases respectively, with 12 bases between them.

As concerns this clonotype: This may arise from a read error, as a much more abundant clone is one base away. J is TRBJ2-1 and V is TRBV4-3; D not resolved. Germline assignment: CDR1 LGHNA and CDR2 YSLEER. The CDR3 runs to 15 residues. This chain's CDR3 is CASSQEWRAYNVQFF. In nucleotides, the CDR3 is TGCGCCAGCAGCCAAGAGTGGCGAGCTTACAATGTGCAGTTCTTC.

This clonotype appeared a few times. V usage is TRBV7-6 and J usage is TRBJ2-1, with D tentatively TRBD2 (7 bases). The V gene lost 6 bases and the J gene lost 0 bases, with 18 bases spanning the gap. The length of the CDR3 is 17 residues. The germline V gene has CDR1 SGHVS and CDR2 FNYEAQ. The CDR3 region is CASSSRGRGGSYNEQFF. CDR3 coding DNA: TGTGCCAGCAGTTCTAGAGGGAGGGGGGGCTCCTACAATGAGCAGTTCTTC.

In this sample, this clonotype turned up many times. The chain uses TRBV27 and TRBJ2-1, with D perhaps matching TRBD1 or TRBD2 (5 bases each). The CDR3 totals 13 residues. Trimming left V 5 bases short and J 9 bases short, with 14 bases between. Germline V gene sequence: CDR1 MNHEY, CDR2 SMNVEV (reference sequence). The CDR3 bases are TGTGCCAGCAGTCCGGGACCGCGGAGTGAGCAGTTCTTC. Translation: CASSPGPRSEQFF.

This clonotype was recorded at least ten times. This chain's CDR3 is CASSEVGYRAYQPQHF. The CDR3 nucleotides read TGTGCCAGCAGTGAAGTGGGGTACAGGGCTTATCAGCCCCAGCATTTT. The J gene is TRBJ1-5, the V gene TRBV2, with a tentative D call TRBD1 (6 bases). The CDR3 has 16 amino acids. CDR1 SNHLY and CDR2 FYNNEI come from the germline V gene. Trimming shortened V by 1 base and J by 5 bases, and 15 bases separated the two germline ends.

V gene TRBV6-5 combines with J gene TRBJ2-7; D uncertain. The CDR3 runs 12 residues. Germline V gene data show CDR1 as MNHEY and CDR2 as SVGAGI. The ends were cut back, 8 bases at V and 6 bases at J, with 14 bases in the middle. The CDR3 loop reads CASFEGIGEQYF. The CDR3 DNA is TGTGCCAGCTTTGAAGGAATCGGCGAGCAGTACTTC.

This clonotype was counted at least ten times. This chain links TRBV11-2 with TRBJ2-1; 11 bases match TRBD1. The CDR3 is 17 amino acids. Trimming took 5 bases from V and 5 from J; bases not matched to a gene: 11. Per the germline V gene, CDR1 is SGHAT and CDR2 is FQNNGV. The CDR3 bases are TGTGCCAGCAGCCCCGGGACAGGGGGTCCCCTTAACAATGAGCAGTTCTTC. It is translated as CASSPGTGGPLNNEQFF.

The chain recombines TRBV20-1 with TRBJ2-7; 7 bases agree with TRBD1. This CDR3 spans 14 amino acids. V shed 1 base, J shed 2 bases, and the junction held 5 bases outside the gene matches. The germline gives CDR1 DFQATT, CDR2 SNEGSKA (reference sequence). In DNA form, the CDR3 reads TGCAGTGCTAGAGTCCGGGACAGAGCCTACGAGCAGTACTTC. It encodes CSARVRDRAYEQYF.

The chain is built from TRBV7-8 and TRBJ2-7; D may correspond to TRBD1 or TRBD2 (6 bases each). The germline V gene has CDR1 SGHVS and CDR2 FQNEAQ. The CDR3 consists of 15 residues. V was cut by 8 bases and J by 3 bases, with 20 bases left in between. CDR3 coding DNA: TGTGCCAGCCCTCCGGAGGGGGGTTCCGACTACGAGCAGTACTTC. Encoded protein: CASPPEGGSDYEQYF.

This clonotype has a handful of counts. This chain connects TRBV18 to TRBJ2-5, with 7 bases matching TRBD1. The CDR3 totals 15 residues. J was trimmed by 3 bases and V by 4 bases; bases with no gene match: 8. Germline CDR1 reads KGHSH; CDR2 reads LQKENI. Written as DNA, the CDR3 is TGTGCCAGCTCACTAGACACAGGGGTAGAAGAGACCCAGTACTTC. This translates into CASSLDTGVEETQYF. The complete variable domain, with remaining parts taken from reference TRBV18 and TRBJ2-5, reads NAGVMQNPRHLVRRRGQEARLRCSPMKGHSHVYWYRQLPEEGLKFMVYLQKENIIDESGMPKERFSAEFPKEGPSILRIQQVVRGDSAAYFCASSLDTGVEETQYFGPGTRLLVL.

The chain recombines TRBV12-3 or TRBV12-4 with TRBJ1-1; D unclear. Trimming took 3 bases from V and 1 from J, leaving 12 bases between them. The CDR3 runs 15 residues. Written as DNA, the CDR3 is TGTGCCAGCAGTTTCTCGGATCGGGAGAACACTGAAGCTTTCTTT. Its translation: CASSFSDRENTEAFF.

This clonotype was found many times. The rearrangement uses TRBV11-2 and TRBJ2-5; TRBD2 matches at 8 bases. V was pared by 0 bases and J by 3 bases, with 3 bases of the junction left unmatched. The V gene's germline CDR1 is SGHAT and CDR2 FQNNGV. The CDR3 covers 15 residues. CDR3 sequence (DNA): TGTGCCAGCAGCTTAGACAGCGGGAGAGAAGAGACCCAGTACTTC. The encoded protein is CASSLDSGREETQYF.

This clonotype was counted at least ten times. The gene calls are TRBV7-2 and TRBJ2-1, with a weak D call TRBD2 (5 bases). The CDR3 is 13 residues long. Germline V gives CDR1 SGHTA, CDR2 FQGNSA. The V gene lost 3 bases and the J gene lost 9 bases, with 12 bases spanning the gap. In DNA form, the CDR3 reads TGTGCCAGCAGCTTCCCAACTAGGAGTGAGCAGTTCTTC. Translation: CASSFPTRSEQFF. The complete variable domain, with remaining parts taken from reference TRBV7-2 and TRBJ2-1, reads GAGVSQSPSNKVTEKGKDVELRCDPISGHTALYWYRQSLGQGLEFLIYFQGNSAPDKSGLPSDRFSAERTGGSVSTLTIQRTQQEDSAVYLCASSFPTRSEQFFGPGTRLTVL.

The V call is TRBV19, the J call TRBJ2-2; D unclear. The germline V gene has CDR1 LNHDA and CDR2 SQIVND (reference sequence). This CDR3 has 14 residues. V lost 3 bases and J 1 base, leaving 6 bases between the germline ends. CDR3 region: CASSMAGNTGELFF. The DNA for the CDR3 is TGTGCCAGTAGTATGGCAGGGAACACCGGGGAGCTGTTTTTT.

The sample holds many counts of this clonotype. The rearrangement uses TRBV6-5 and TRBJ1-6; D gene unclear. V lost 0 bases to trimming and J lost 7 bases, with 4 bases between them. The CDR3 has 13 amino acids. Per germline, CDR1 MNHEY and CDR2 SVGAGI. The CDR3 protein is CASSYSSNSPLHF. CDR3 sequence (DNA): TGTGCCAGCAGTTACTCTTCCAATTCACCCCTCCACTTT.